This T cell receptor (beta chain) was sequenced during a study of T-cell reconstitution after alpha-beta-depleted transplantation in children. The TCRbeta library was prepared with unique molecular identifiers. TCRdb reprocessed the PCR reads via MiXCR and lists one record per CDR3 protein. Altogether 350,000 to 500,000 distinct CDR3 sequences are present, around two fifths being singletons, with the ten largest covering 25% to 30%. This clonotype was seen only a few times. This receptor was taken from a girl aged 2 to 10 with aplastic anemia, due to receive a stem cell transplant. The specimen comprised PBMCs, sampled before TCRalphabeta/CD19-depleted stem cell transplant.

The CDR3 reads CASSSPADTQYF. The CDR3 bases are TGTGCCAGTAGTTCGCCCGCAGATACGCAGTATTTT. The chain employs TRBV19 and TRBJ2-3; D remains unclear. The CDR3 totals 12 residues. The germline V gene has CDR1 LNHDA and CDR2 SQIVND (reference sequence). Trimming removed 5 bases at V and 4 bases at J, with 7 bases between.